This entry lists 32 T cell receptor beta chains sequenced from one sample in a study of T cell repertoires in cytomegalovirus infection. A single record per CDR3 protein comes from TCRdb applying MiXCR to the reads. The table lists fewer than 1,000,000 distinct CDR3 sequences, around 29% of them singletons, with around an eighth in the top ten. Their recognized antigens are unknown. The specimen was cultured CD8+ T cells from PBMCs, collected from culture after CMV antigen stimulation. The receptors derive from a human donor in good health (CMV status not recorded). Some clones in this sample may be carry-over from other donors' samples.

This clonotype turned up a few times. This chain joins TRBV27 and TRBJ2-7; 9 bases fit TRBD1. The ends lost 5 bases at V and 12 bases at J; junction bases unmatched: 5. This CDR3 comprises 11 residues. From germline, CDR1 is MNHEY and CDR2 SMNVEV (reference sequence). The CDR3 sequence is CASSAGQGWYV. In DNA form, the CDR3 reads TGTGCCAGCAGTGCTGGACAGGGGTGGTACGTC.

This clonotype appeared a few times. The rearrangement links TRBV19 to TRBJ1-1; D call uncertain. The CDR3 loop spans 12 amino acids. V lost 8 bases and J 4 bases, leaving 11 bases between the germline ends. CDR1 LNHDA and CDR2 SQIVND come from the germline V gene (reference sequence). As DNA, the CDR3 is TGTGCCAGTTTCCATGGTGGCACTGAAGCTTTCTTT. Translating gives CASFHGGTEAFF.

The chain has TRBV7-9 and TRBJ1-1, with a tentative D call TRBD1 (6 bases). This CDR3 has 15 amino acids. Germline V gene sequence: CDR1 SEHNR, CDR2 FQNEAQ (reference sequence). V dropped 5 bases and J dropped 4 bases, with 17 bases sitting between them. In DNA, the CDR3 is TGTGCCAGCAGCGCACTACAGGGTGGAGGCACTGAAGCTTTCTTT. It translates to CASSALQGGGTEAFF. Complete variable domain (other parts from reference TRBV7-9 and TRBJ1-1): DTGVSQNPRHKITKRGQNVTFRCDPISEHNRLYWYRQTLGQGPEFLTYFQNEAQLEKSRLLSDRFSAERPKGSFSTLEIQRTEQGDSAMYLCASSALQGGGTEAFFGQGTRLTVV.

V and J are TRBV7-3 and TRBJ1-3, with 8 bases lining up with TRBD1. The CDR3 loop spans 15 amino acids. Germline V lookup: CDR1 SGHTA, CDR2 FQGTGA. Germline trimming cut 5 bases from V and 4 bases from J; bases unmatched to any gene: 7. The CDR3 sequence: CASSHTRDRGNTIYF. The CDR3 nucleotides read TGTGCCAGCAGCCACACCCGGGACAGGGGAAACACCATATATTTT. The full variable domain, rest sourced from reference TRBV7-3 and TRBJ1-3, is GAGVSQTPSNKVTEKGKYVELRCDPISGHTALYWYRQSLGQGPEFLIYFQGTGAADDSGLPNDRFFAVRPEGSVSTLKIQRTERGDSAVYLCASSHTRDRGNTIYFGEGSWLTVV.

This clonotype was observed once. This rearrangement joins TRBV29-1 to TRBJ1-5; D not resolved. CDR3 length: 13 amino acids. Germline V lookup: CDR1 SQVTM, CDR2 ANQGSEA. With 4 bases removed from V and 1 base from J, the gap between germline ends came to 8 bases. CDR3 coding DNA: TGCAGCGTTGTCGTGGGGAGCAATCAGCCCCAGCATTTT. Translation gives CSVVVGSNQPQHF. The whole variable domain, remainder taken from reference TRBV29-1 and TRBJ1-5, is SAVISQKPSRDICQRGTSLTIQCQVDSQVTMMFWYRQQPGQSLTLIATANQGSEATYESGFVIDKFPISRPNLTFSTLTVSNMSPEDSSIYLCSVVVGSNQPQHFGDGTRLSIL.

The V and J genes are TRBV5-6 and TRBJ2-4; no definite D call. The CDR3 loop spans 15 amino acids. Germline CDR1 SGHDT, CDR2 YYEEEE. V shed 4 bases and J shed 1 base, with 12 bases lying between them. The CDR3 region has the DNA TGTGCCAGCAGCATCGGCTACCTTGCCAAAAACATTCAGTACTTC. Residues: CASSIGYLAKNIQYF.

The sample holds many counts of this clonotype. The chain carries TRBV7-6 and TRBJ1-1; the D gene is possibly TRBD1 (5 bases). V lost 6 bases and J lost 3, with 11 bases in between. Germline CDR1 and CDR2: SGHVS and FNYEAQ. This CDR3 spans 13 amino acids. This chain's CDR3 is CASSRREDTEAFF. The CDR3 bases are TGTGCCAGCAGTCGCAGGGAGGACACTGAAGCTTTCTTT.

In this sample, this clonotype turned up a few times. The chain is built from TRBV29-1 and TRBJ2-1; TRBD2 might be the D (5 bases). The CDR3 covers 15 residues. V was shortened by 0 bases and J by 4 bases, with 13 bases between the two germline ends. Germline V gene lookup returns CDR1 SQVTM and CDR2 ANQGSEA. CDR3 amino acids: CSVEDSGSGYNEQFF. The CDR3 DNA is TGCAGCGTTGAAGACAGCGGAAGTGGTTACAATGAGCAGTTCTTC.

This clonotype was recorded many times. V and J are TRBV6-5 and TRBJ1-1; D remains unclear. There are 14 residues in the CDR3. CDR1 MNHEY and CDR2 SVGAGI come from the germline V gene. V was pared by 0 bases and J by 2 bases, with 7 bases between. CDR3 DNA sequence: TGTGCCAGCAGTTACTCGGGCCTTAACACTGAAGCTTTCTTT. It yields the protein CASSYSGLNTEAFF.

This clonotype was counted only a few times. J is TRBJ1-2 and V is TRBV28; D is unresolved. CDR3 length equals 14 residues. The germline V gene encodes CDR1 MDHEN and CDR2 SYDVKM. V was trimmed by 2 bases and J by 8 bases, leaving 15 bases between them. This CDR3 reads CASSLGRGGVGYTF. The CDR3 DNA follows: TGTGCCAGCAGTTTAGGTCGGGGTGGGGTCGGCTACACCTTC.

This clonotype has ten or more counts. V is TRBV7-2 and J is TRBJ1-1, with D tentatively TRBD1 (6 bases). V was pared by 5 bases and J by 6 bases, with 13 bases between. The CDR3 is made up of 13 amino acids. Germline V gene lookup returns CDR1 SGHTA and CDR2 FQGNSA. The CDR3 sequence: CASSERGAPEAFF. CDR3 bases: TGTGCCAGCAGCGAGAGGGGGGCCCCTGAAGCTTTCTTT.

The J gene is TRBJ1-2, the V gene TRBV7-6; 12 nucleotides align to TRBD1. The junction had 10 bases not matched to a gene; V was cut back by 1 base and J by 7 bases. The CDR3 covers 17 residues. Per germline, CDR1 SGHVS and CDR2 FNYEAQ. The CDR3 loop is CASSLGSGTGGRLGYTF. CDR3 in DNA: TGTGCCAGCAGCTTAGGCTCCGGGACAGGGGGCCGTCTTGGCTACACCTTC. The whole variable domain, remainder taken from reference TRBV7-6 and TRBJ1-2, is GAGVSQSPRYKVTKRGQDVALRCDPISGHVSLYWYRQALGQGPEFLTYFNYEAQQDKSGLPNDRFSAERPEGSISTLTIQRTEQRDSAMYRCASSLGSGTGGRLGYTFGSGTRLTVV.

This clonotype was observed a handful of times. The chain combines TRBV28 with TRBJ1-6; D is undetermined. This CDR3 comprises 14 residues. The V and J ends lost 2 bases and 10 bases respectively, with 12 bases between them. The germline gives CDR1 MDHEN, CDR2 SYDVKM. CDR3 loop: CASSLLGEFSPLHF. The CDR3 DNA is TGTGCCAGCAGTTTACTCGGGGAATTCTCACCCCTCCACTTT. The complete variable domain, with remaining parts taken from reference TRBV28 and TRBJ1-6, reads DVKVTQSSRYLVKRTGEKVFLECVQDMDHENMFWYRQDPGLGLRLIYFSYDVKMKEKGDIPEGYSVSREKKERFSLILESASTNQTSMYLCASSLLGEFSPLHFGNGTRLTVT.

The chain carries TRBV7-9 and TRBJ2-7; the D is unclear. Trimming shortened V by 1 base and J by 3 bases, and 13 bases separated the two germline ends. Per the germline V gene, CDR1 is SEHNR and CDR2 is FQNEAQ (reference sequence). CDR3 size: 15 residues. The CDR3 loop is CASSLDLRSDYEQYF. The CDR3 bases are TGTGCCAGCAGCTTAGACTTACGTTCGGACTACGAGCAGTACTTC.

The sample holds a few counts of this clonotype. The V gene is TRBV19, the J gene TRBJ2-1, with D possibly matching TRBD1 (6 bases). Germline loops: CDR1 LNHDA, CDR2 SQIVND (reference sequence). Trimming pared 3 bases from V and 2 bases from J, leaving 11 bases between. CDR3 length: 15 amino acids. The CDR3 nucleotides read TGTGCCAGTAGTATGCAGGGGTCGGCCTACAATGAGCAGTTCTTC. It codes for CASSMQGSAYNEQFF. The variable domain in full, with the rest retrieved from reference TRBV19 and TRBJ2-1, is DGGITQSPKYLFRKEGQNVTLSCEQNLNHDAMYWYRQDPGQGLRLIYYSQIVNDFQKGDIAEGYSVSREKKESFPLTVTSAQKNPTAFYLCASSMQGSAYNEQFFGPGTRLTVL.

The V call is TRBV11-2, the J call TRBJ1-4, with TRBD1 as a possible D gene (5 bases). The CDR3 consists of 12 residues. Germline-derived CDR1 and CDR2 are SGHAT and FQNNGV. V lost 5 bases and J 10 bases, leaving 11 bases between the germline ends. CDR3 loop: CASSGSGGKLFF. CDR3 sequence (DNA): TGTGCCAGCAGCGGGAGTGGGGGAAAACTGTTTTTT.

In its sample, this clonotype was seen a few times. The chain links TRBV6-1 to TRBJ1-5; D not certain. V lost 3 bases and J 2 bases, leaving 5 bases between the germline ends. Germline V CDR1 and CDR2: MNHNS, SASEGT. The CDR3 covers 13 residues. The CDR3: CASSDQGNQPQHF. The CDR3, as DNA: TGTGCCAGCAGTGATCAGGGCAATCAGCCCCAGCATTTT.

This clonotype was seen ten or more times. The chain is built from TRBV7-6 and TRBJ2-6; D tentatively reads TRBD1 or TRBD2 (5 bases each). From germline, CDR1 is SGHVS and CDR2 FNYEAQ. V was clipped by 0 bases and J by 0 bases, with 9 bases between them. The CDR3 contains 17 residues. The CDR3 spells CASSLAGGISGANVLTF. The CDR3 nucleotides read TGTGCCAGCAGCTTAGCTGGGGGTATCTCTGGGGCCAACGTCCTGACTTTC.

This clonotype was seen more than once but under ten times. The chain employs TRBV19 and TRBJ1-1; D call uncertain. CDR1 is LNHDA and CDR2 is SQIVND in the germline V gene (reference sequence). Between the trimmed V and J ends, which lost 7 bases and 10 bases, there was a span of 16 bases. The CDR3 has 12 residues. CDR3 region: CASINGGSGAFF. The DNA of the CDR3 is TGTGCCAGTATCAACGGAGGAAGCGGAGCTTTCTTT. The variable domain in full, completed from reference TRBV19 and TRBJ1-1, reads DGGITQSPKYLFRKEGQNVTLSCEQNLNHDAMYWYRQDPGQGLRLIYYSQIVNDFQKGDIAEGYSVSREKKESFPLTVTSAQKNPTAFYLCASINGGSGAFFGQGTRLTVV.

This clonotype turned up a few times. This may come from a read error, since a much larger clone is one base off. The V call is TRBV7-2, the J call TRBJ1-3, with D maybe TRBD1 (5 bases). The germline V gene encodes CDR1 SGHTA and CDR2 FQGNSA. This CDR3 contains 19 residues. The CDR3 nucleotides read TGTGCCAACAGCTTAGACAGCCGTCTCACAGGTTTTCCTGGAAACACCATATATTTT. This sequence encodes CANSLDSRLTGFPGNTIYF.

This clonotype was observed a handful of times. The chain is built from TRBV7-2 and TRBJ1-4; TRBD1 matches 7 bases. The CDR3 loop spans 16 amino acids. Germline-derived CDR1 and CDR2 are SGHTA and FQGNSA. V gave up 8 bases and J gave up 3 bases; unmatched junction bases: 12. The CDR3, as DNA: TGTGCCAGCCGCCCGGGGGTTGGGACAGCTAATGAAAAACTGTTTTTT. It is translated as CASRPGVGTANEKLFF.

With respect to this clonotype: This may stem from a read error, because a much larger clone lies one nucleotide away. The CDR3 DNA follows: TGCGCCAGCAACCAAGATTTAGCGCAGTATTTT. Encoded protein: CASNQDLAQYF. The chain employs TRBV4-1 and TRBJ2-3, with D uncertain. Germline values: CDR1 MGHRA, CDR2 YSYEKL. This CDR3 spans 11 amino acids.

This clonotype turned up a few times. This chain joins TRBV7-9 and TRBJ1-5, with 12 nucleotides matching TRBD1. The germline V gene has CDR1 SEHNR and CDR2 FQNEAQ (reference sequence). The CDR3 sequence is 16 residues long. J lost 5 bases, V lost 5 bases, and 7 bases had no gene match. Here the CDR3 DNA reads TGTGCCAGCAGCCCTCCGGGACAGGGGGCCTATCAGCCCCAGCATTTT. Its translation is CASSPPGQGAYQPQHF.

V gene TRBV4-3 combines with J gene TRBJ1-1; D unclear. CDR3 length: 13 amino acids. Germline CDR1 is LGHNA and CDR2 is YSLEER. Trimming stripped 7 bases from V and 1 base from J, with 10 bases between. The DNA of the CDR3 is TGCGCCAGCACGCGAGGCTGGAACACTGAAGCTTTCTTT. The encoded protein is CASTRGWNTEAFF.

About this clonotype itself: A read error may be the cause here, since a much bigger clone is one base away. This rearrangement joins TRBV7-8 to TRBJ2-1, with 8 nucleotides matching TRBD1. V gave up 5 bases and J gave up 8 bases; unmatched junction bases: 8. The germline V gene has CDR1 SGHVS and CDR2 FQNEAQ. This CDR3 contains 14 residues. Here the CDR3 reads CASSPDREVDEQFF. CDR3 nucleotides: TGTGCCAGCAGCCCGGACAGGGAGGTCGATGAGCAGTTCTTC.

The chain links TRBV23-1 to TRBJ2-7; a weak D match, TRBD2 (5 bases). TRBV23-1 has ORF status, its function being uncertain. The V gene lost 0 bases and the J gene lost 4 bases, with 10 bases spanning the gap. This CDR3 is built from 14 residues. The CDR3 coding sequence is TGCGCCAGCAGTCAATCCCCTCGGGGTTACGAGCAGTACGTC. Translating gives CASSQSPRGYEQYV.

The sample holds a few counts of this clonotype. The chain joins TRBV19 to TRBJ1-2; D might be TRBD1 (5 bases). Trimming took off 0 bases at V and 4 bases at J, with 9 bases between the two ends. The CDR3 extends over 14 amino acids. The germline gives CDR1 LNHDA, CDR2 SQIVND (reference sequence). The CDR3: CASSIEEGTYGYTF. The CDR3 bases are TGTGCCAGTAGTATAGAAGAGGGGACCTATGGCTACACCTTC.

This chain uses TRBV7-8 with TRBJ1-2; weak D call: TRBD1 (5 bases). The CDR3 totals 12 residues. From germline, CDR1 is SGHVS and CDR2 FQNEAQ. With 6 bases removed from V and 10 bases from J, the gap between germline ends came to 15 bases. The CDR3 is CASRLGTGDYTF. Written as DNA, the CDR3 is TGTGCCAGCAGACTAGGCACGGGGGACTACACCTTC.

The chain couples TRBV12-3 or TRBV12-4 to TRBJ2-7; no clear D. Trimming stripped 0 bases from V and 4 bases from J, with 7 bases between. The CDR3 covers 13 residues. The CDR3 here is CASSLAGWYEQYV. CDR3 coding DNA: TGTGCCAGCAGTTTAGCAGGGTGGTACGAGCAGTACGTC.

This sequence joins TRBV6-2 or TRBV6-3 and TRBJ2-7; D remains unclear. The CDR3 is 14 amino acids. Trimming took 4 bases from V and 0 from J, leaving 10 bases between them. Germline CDR1 and CDR2: MNHEY and SVGEGT. The DNA of the CDR3 is TGTGCCAGCAGTTCCCGATGGACCTCCTACGAGCAGTACGTC. This codes for CASSSRWTSYEQYV.

This clonotype was counted ten times or more. The J gene is TRBJ2-1, the V gene TRBV7-9; a possible D gene is TRBD2 (5 bases). V was shortened by 1 base and J by 5 bases, with 15 bases between the two germline ends. The germline gives CDR1 SEHNR, CDR2 FQNEAQ (reference sequence). The CDR3 runs to 16 residues. The DNA of the CDR3 is TGTGCCAGCAGCTTAGTCTCTGGAGGTTACGACAATGAGCAGTTCTTC. It encodes CASSLVSGGYDNEQFF. Full variable domain (remainder filled in from reference TRBV7-9 and TRBJ2-1): DTGVSQNPRHKITKRGQNVTFRCDPISEHNRLYWYRQTLGQGPEFLTYFQNEAQLEKSRLLSDRFSAERPKGSFSTLEIQRTEQGDSAMYLCASSLVSGGYDNEQFFGPGTRLTVL.

The chain uses TRBV6-5 and TRBJ2-7; D is perhaps TRBD2 (7 bases). Germline CDR1 reads MNHEY; CDR2 reads SVGAGI. The CDR3 sequence is 15 residues long. CDR3 amino acids: CTISLWGGAGYEQYV. The CDR3 DNA reads as TGTACCATCTCCCTTTGGGGGGGGGCGGGATACGAGCAGTACGTC.